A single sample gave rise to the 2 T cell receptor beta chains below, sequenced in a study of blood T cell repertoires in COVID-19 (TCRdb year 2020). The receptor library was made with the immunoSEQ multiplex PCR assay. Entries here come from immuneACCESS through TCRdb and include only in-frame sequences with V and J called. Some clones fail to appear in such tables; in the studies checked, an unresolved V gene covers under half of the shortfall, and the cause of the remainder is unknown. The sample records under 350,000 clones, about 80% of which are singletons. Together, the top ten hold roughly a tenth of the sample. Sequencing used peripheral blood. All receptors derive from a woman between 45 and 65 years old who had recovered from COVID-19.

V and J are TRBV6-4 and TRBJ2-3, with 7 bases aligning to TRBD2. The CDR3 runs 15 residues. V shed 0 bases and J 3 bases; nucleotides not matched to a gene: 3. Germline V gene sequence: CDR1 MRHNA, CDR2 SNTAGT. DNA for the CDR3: TGTGCCAGCAGTGACTCGCGGGGGAGTACAGATACGCAGTATTTT. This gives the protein CASSDSRGSTDTQYF.

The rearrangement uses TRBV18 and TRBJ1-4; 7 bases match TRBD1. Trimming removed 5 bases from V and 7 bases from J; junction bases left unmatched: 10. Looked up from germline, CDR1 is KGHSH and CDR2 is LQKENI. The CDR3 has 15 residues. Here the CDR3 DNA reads TGTGCCAGCTCAGAGAGGGACAGCCCGACTGAAAAACTGTTTTTT. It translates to CASSERDSPTEKLFF.